The source of this TCR beta chain is a study of CD8 T cells in Susac syndrome. TCR beta sequences were obtained from blood CD8+ and CD4+ T cells. Stable or active relapsing-remitting multiple sclerosis, untreated and meeting revised McDonald criteria, defined the controls. cDNA came from approximately 0.5 to 1 ug RNA primed by random hexamers. TCRdb fed the immunoSEQ multiplex PCR reads into MiXCR, producing one record per CDR3 protein. The data contain hundreds of thousands of distinct CDR3 sequences, roughly 95% of them singletons. What was sequenced was CD4+ T cells from PBMCs. The origin of this receptor is a human donor with multiple sclerosis.

The CDR3 DNA reads TGTGCCAGCAGCCGAGGACAGGGAGACACTGAAGCTTTCTTT. This codes for CASSRGQGDTEAFF. The chain uses TRBV12-3 or TRBV12-4 and TRBJ1-1, with TRBD1 matching 8 bases. The CDR3 consists of 14 residues. J was trimmed by 3 bases and V by 6 bases; bases with no gene match: 6.